Below are 15 T cell receptor beta chains sequenced from a single sample in a study of cytomegalovirus exposure and HLA in healthy donors. PCR used 60 Vbeta primers and 13 Jbeta primers. Assay: immunoSEQ multiplex PCR; the TCRdb copy retains only in-frame clones and omits some. The data show around 52,000 clones, and the top ten clones hold roughly 11%. The sequenced material came from PBMCs. The receptor set was obtained from a woman aged 50 to 65 in good health and CMV-seropositive.

The CDR3 is CAWTIGTVGGDTQYF. The CDR3 DNA follows: TGTGCCTGGACAATCGGGACAGTTGGAGGGGATACGCAGTATTTT. V and J are TRBV30 and TRBJ2-3; possible D gene TRBD1, 7 bases. V was shortened by 4 bases and J by 6 bases, with 20 bases between the two germline ends. Germline values: CDR1 GTSNPN, CDR2 SVGIG (reference sequence). CDR3 length: 15 amino acids.

The gene calls are TRBV15 and TRBJ2-5; D gene unclear. The end of the DNA fits TRBJ2-7 better, so the J call may be wrong. This CDR3 comprises 14 residues. Per the germline V gene, CDR1 is LNHNV and CDR2 is YYDKDF (reference sequence). This chain's CDR3 is CATSSRLSSYEQYF. CDR3 sequence (DNA): TGTGCCACCAGCAGCAGACTTAGCTCCTACGAGCAGTACTTC.

This chain uses TRBV29-1 with TRBJ2-2, with a weak D call TRBD1 (6 bases). CDR3 size: 13 residues. The germline V gene encodes CDR1 SQVTM and CDR2 ANQGSEA. Trimming shortened V by 7 bases and J by 7 bases, and 16 bases separated the two germline ends. The CDR3 here is CSGGSLGGGELFF. As DNA, the CDR3 is TGCAGCGGGGGGTCCCTAGGGGGCGGGGAGCTGTTTTTT.

The rearrangement links TRBV7-8 to TRBJ1-2, with D tentatively TRBD1 (6 bases). Per the germline V gene, CDR1 is SGHVS and CDR2 is FQNEAQ. The CDR3 has 15 residues. The V gene lost 4 bases and the J gene lost 4 bases, with 16 bases spanning the gap. CDR3 coding DNA: TGTGCCAGCAGCTCCCAAATACAGGGCGTCTATGGCTACACCTTC. Its translation is CASSSQIQGVYGYTF. Using reference TRBV7-8 and TRBJ1-2 for the parts outside the CDR3, the full variable domain is GAGVSQSPRYKVAKRGQDVALRCDPISGHVSLFWYQQALGQGPEFLTYFQNEAQLDKSGLPSDRFFAERPEGSVSTLKIQRTQQEDSAVYLCASSSQIQGVYGYTFGSGTRLTVV.

The rearrangement uses TRBV28 and TRBJ1-5; the D is unclear. There are 16 residues in the CDR3. The germline V and J ends were trimmed by 7 bases and 10 bases, with 26 bases remaining between them. Germline CDR1 reads MDHEN; CDR2 reads SYDVKM. The DNA of the CDR3 is TGTGCCAGCACCGTTGAAGTTAGCGCCCCACCCCAACCCCAGCATTTT. Protein product: CASTVEVSAPPQPQHF. Combining the CDR3 with reference TRBV28 and TRBJ1-5 gives the whole variable domain DVKVTQSSRYLVKRTGEKVFLECVQDMDHENMFWYRQDPGLGLRLIYFSYDVKMKEKGDIPEGYSVSREKKERFSLILESASTNQTSMYLCASTVEVSAPPQPQHFGDGTRLSIL.

V gene TRBV18 combines with J gene TRBJ2-5; D remains unclear. Germline assignment: CDR1 KGHSH and CDR2 LQKENI. V lost 6 bases to trimming and J lost 0 bases, with 5 bases between them. There are 12 residues in the CDR3. The CDR3 loop is CASSQYQETQYF. CDR3 sequence (DNA): TGTGCCAGCTCCCAGTACCAAGAGACCCAGTACTTC.

This chain connects TRBV7-9 to TRBJ2-5; the D gene is possibly TRBD2 (7 bases). This CDR3 has 13 residues. In germline, CDR1 is SEHNR, CDR2 FQNEAQ (reference sequence). Trimming cost V 5 bases and J 5 bases, with 12 bases left between them. The CDR3 here is CASSGGAVETQYF. DNA for the CDR3: TGTGCCAGCAGCGGGGGGGCCGTGGAGACCCAGTACTTC.

This chain links TRBV6-5 with TRBJ1-1; no clear D gene. CDR1 is MNHEY, CDR2 SVGAGI, per germline. V was clipped by 6 bases and J by 1 base, with 9 bases between them. The CDR3 loop spans 13 amino acids. CDR3 sequence reads: CASSPAGNTEAFF. The CDR3 DNA is TGTGCCAGCAGCCCAGCAGGGAACACTGAAGCTTTCTTT.

The chain employs TRBV5-4 and TRBJ1-1, with D possibly being TRBD1 (5 bases). Germline V lookup: CDR1 SGHNT, CDR2 YYREEE (reference sequence). Trimming pared 5 bases from V and 0 bases from J, leaving 17 bases between. The CDR3 covers 16 residues. CDR3: CASSMGGNRMNTEAFF. The CDR3 DNA is TGTGCCAGCAGTATGGGGGGGAACCGAATGAACACTGAAGCTTTCTTT.

The chain couples TRBV5-1 to TRBJ1-3; D not certain. This CDR3 has 15 amino acids. V lost 2 bases, J lost 0 bases, and 9 bases lay in between. CDR1 is SGHRS, CDR2 YFSETQ, per germline. The CDR3 sequence: CASSFGSDSGNTIYF. CDR3 sequence (DNA): TGCGCCAGCAGCTTCGGCAGCGACTCTGGAAACACCATATATTTT.

The rearrangement uses TRBV4-1 and TRBJ2-7; 9 nucleotides align to TRBD2. CDR1 and CDR2 from the germline V gene are MGHRA and YSYEKL. The CDR3 extends over 15 amino acids. The V gene end was trimmed by 0 bases and the J gene end by 4 bases; junction bases not matched to a gene: 4. DNA of the CDR3: TGCGCCAGCAGCCAAGAATGGCGGGAGGGATACGAGCAGTACTTC. Protein sequence: CASSQEWREGYEQYF.

CDR3 sequence reads: CASSPAGIGTITFF. In DNA form, the CDR3 reads TGTGCCAGCAGCCCGGCAGGGATTGGGACTATTACGTTCTTC. The genes are TRBV11-2 and TRBJ2-1; 7 nucleotides align to TRBD2. CDR1 SGHAT and CDR2 FQNNGV come from the germline V gene. V dropped 5 bases and J dropped 15; count of bases not matched to a gene: 16. CDR3 length: 14 residues.

This chain joins TRBV5-1 and TRBJ1-2; 10 nucleotides agree with TRBD1. This CDR3 has 16 amino acids. The junction had 13 bases not matched to a gene; V was cut back by 4 bases and J by 7 bases. The germline V gene has CDR1 SGHRS and CDR2 YFSETQ. CDR3 nucleotide sequence: TGCGCCAGCAGCATATCTCCGGGACAGGGGATAGGTGGCTACACCTTC. Encoded protein: CASSISPGQGIGGYTF.

The rearrangement joins TRBV18 to TRBJ2-7; D not resolved. Trimming cost V 0 bases and J 2 bases, with 14 bases left between them. The CDR3 is 16 amino acids. Germline V gives CDR1 KGHSH, CDR2 LQKENI. CDR3 nucleotide sequence: TGTGCCAGCTCACCACCCGGCGGCGGAGATACCTACGAGCAGTACTTC. Translating gives CASSPPGGGDTYEQYF.

V is TRBV5-1 and J is TRBJ2-7, with TRBD2 matching over 8 bases. V trimming: 3 bases; J trimming: 1 base; junction bases outside the gene matches: 6. The CDR3 consists of 15 residues. Germline V gives CDR1 SGHRS, CDR2 YFSETQ. CDR3 DNA: TGCGCCAGCAGCTCGGGGGGGGCTGGGTCCTACGAGCAGTACTTC. This codes for CASSSGGAGSYEQYF.